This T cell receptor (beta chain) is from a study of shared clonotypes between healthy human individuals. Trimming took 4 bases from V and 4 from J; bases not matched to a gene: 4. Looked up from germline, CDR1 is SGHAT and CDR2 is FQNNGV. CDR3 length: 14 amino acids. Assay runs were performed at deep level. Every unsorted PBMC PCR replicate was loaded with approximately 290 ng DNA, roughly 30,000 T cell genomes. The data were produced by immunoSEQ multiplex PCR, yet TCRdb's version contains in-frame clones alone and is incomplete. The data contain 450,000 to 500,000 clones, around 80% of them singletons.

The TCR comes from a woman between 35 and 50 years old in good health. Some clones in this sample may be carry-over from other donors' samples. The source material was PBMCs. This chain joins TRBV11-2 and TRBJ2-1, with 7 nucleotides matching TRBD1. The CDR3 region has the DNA TGTGCCAGCAGCTACCGACAGGGTTACAATGAGCAGTTCTTC. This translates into CASSYRQGYNEQFF. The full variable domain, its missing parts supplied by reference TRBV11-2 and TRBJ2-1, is EAGVAQSPRYKIIEKRQSVAFWCNPISGHATLYWYQQILGQGPKLLIQFQNNGVVDDSQLPKDRFSAERLKGVDSTLKIQPAKLEDSAVYLCASSYRQGYNEQFFGPGTRLTVL.